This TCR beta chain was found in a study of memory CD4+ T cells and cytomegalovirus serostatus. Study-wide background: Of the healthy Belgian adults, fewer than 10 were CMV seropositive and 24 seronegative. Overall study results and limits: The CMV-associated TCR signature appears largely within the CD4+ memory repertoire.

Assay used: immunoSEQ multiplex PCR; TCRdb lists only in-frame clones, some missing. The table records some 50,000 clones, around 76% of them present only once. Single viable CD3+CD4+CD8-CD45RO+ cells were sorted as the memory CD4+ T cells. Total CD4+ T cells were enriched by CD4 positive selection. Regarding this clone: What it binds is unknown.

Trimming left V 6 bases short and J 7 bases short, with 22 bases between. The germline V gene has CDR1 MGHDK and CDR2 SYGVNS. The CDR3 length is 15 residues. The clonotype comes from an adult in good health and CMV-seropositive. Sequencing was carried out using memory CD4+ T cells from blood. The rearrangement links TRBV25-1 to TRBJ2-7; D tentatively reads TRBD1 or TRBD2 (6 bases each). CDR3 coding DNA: TGTGCCAGCAGCATACGGGACACGGAGGGGTGGGAGCAGTACTTC. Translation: CASSIRDTEGWEQYF.